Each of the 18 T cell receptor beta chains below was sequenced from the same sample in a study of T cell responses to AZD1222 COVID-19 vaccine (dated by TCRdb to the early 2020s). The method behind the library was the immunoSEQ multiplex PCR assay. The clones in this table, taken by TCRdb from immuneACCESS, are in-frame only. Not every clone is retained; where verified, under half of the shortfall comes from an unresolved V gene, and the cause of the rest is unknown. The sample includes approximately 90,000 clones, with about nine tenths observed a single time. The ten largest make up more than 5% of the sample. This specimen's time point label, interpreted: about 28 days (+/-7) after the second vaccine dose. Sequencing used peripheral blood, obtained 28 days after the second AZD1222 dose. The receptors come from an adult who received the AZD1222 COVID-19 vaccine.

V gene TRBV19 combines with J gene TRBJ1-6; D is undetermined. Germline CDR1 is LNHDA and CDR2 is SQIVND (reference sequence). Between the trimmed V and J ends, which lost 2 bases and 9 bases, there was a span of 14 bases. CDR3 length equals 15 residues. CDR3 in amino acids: CASSIFRNRASPLHF. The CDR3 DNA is TGTGCCAGTAGTATATTCAGGAATCGTGCTTCACCCCTCCACTTT. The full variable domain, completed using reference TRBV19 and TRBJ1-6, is DGGITQSPKYLFRKEGQNVTLSCEQNLNHDAMYWYRQDPGQGLRLIYYSQIVNDFQKGDIAEGYSVSREKKESFPLTVTSAQKNPTAFYLCASSIFRNRASPLHFGNGTRLTVT.

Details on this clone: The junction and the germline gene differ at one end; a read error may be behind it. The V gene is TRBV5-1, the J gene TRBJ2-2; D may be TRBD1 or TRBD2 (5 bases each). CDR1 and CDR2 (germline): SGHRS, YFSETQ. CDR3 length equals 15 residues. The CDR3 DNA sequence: TGCGCCAGCAGCTTGGCCTGGGGGAACACCGGGGCCATACTTTTT. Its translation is CASSLAWGNTGAILF. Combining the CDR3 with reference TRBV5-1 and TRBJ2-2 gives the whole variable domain KAGVTQTPRYLIKTRGQQVTLSCSPISGHRSVSWYQQTPGQGLQFLFEYFSETQRNKGNFPGRFSGRQFSNSRSEMNVSTLELGDSALYLCASSLAWGNTGAILFGEGSRLTVL.

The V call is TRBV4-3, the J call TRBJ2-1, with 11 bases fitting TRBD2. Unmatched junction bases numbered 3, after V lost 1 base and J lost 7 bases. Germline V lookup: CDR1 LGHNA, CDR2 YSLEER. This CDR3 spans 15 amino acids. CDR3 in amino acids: CASSQGGTSGNEQFF. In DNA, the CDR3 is TGCGCCAGCAGCCAAGGAGGGACTAGCGGAAATGAGCAGTTCTTC.

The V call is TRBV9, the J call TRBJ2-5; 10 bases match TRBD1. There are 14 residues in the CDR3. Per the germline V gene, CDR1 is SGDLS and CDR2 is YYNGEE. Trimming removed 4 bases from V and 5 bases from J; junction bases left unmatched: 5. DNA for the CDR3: TGTGCCAGCAGCAGGACAGGGGGTGAGGAGACCCAGTACTTC. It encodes CASSRTGGEETQYF.

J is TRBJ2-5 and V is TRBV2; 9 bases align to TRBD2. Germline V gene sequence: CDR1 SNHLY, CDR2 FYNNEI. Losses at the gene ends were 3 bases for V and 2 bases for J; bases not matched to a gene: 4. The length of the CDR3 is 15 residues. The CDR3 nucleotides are TGTGCCAGCAGTGACGGGCTAGCGGGGCAAGAGACCCAGTACTTC. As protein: CASSDGLAGQETQYF. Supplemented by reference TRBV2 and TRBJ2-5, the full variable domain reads EPEVTQTPSHQVTQMGQEVILRCVPISNHLYFYWYRQILGQKVEFLVSFYNNEISEKSEIFDDQFSVERPDGSNFTLKIRSTKLEDSAMYFCASSDGLAGQETQYFGPGTRLLVL.

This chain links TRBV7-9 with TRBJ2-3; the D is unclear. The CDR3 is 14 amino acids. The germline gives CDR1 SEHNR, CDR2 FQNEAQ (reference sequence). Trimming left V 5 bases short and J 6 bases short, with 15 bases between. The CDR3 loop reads CASSVVLQGDTQYF. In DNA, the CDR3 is TGTGCCAGCAGCGTCGTCCTGCAAGGCGATACGCAGTATTTT.

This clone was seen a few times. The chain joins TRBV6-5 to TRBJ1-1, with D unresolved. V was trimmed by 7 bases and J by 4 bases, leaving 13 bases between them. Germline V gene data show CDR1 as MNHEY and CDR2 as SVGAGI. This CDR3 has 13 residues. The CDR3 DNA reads TGTGCCAGCAACTCACACTACGGCACTGAAGCTTTCTTT. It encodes CASNSHYGTEAFF.

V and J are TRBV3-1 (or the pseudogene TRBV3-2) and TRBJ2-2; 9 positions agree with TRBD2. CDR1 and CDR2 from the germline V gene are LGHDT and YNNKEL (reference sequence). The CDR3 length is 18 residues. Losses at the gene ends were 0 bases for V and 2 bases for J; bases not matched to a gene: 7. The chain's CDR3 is CASSQEILAGINTGELFF. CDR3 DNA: TGTGCCAGCAGCCAAGAGATCCTAGCGGGGATTAACACCGGGGAGCTGTTTTTT.

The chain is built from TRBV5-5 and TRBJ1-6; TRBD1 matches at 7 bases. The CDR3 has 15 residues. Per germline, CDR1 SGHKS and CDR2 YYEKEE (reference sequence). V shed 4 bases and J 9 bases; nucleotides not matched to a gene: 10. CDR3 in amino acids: CASSHPTGNVSPLHF. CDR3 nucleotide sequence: TGTGCCAGCAGCCACCCGACAGGGAACGTTTCACCCCTCCACTTT.

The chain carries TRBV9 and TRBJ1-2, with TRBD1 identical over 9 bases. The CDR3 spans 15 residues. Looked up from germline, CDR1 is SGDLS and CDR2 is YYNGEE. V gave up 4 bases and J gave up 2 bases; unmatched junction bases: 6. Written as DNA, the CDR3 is TGTGCCAGCAGCCCGGGACAGGGACGGAACTATGGCTACACCTTC. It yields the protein CASSPGQGRNYGYTF. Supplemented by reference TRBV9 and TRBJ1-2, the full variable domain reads DSGVTQTPKHLITATGQRVTLRCSPRSGDLSVYWYQQSLDQGLQFLIQYYNGEERAKGNILERFSAQQFPDLHSELNLSSLELGDSALYFCASSPGQGRNYGYTFGSGTRLTVV.

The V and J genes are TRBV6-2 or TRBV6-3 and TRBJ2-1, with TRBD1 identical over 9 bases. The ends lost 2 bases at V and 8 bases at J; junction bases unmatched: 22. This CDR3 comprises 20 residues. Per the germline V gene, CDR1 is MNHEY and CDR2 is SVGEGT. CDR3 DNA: TGTGCCAGCAGTTACCCCTCTCGAAGAAATCCGGGACAGGGTCGGGATGAGCAGTTCTTC. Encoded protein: CASSYPSRRNPGQGRDEQFF.

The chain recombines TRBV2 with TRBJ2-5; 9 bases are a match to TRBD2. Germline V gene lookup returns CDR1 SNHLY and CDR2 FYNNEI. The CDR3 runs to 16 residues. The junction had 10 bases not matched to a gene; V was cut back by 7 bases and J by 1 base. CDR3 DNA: TGTGCCAGCAACCGGGCGAGCGGGGGGCTCCAAGAGACCCAGTACTTC. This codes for CASNRASGGLQETQYF.

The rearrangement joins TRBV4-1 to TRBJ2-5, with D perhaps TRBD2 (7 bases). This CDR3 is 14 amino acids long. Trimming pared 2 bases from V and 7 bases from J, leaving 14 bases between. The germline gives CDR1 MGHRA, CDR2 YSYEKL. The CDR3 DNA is TGCGCCAGCAGCCAACAACGGGGGGCTGGGACCCAGTACTTC. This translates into CASSQQRGAGTQYF.

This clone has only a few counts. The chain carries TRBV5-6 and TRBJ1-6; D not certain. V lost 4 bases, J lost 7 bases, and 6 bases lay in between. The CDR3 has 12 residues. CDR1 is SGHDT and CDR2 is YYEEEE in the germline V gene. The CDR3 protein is CASSVMNSPLHF. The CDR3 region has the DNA TGTGCCAGCAGCGTCATGAATTCACCCCTCCACTTT.

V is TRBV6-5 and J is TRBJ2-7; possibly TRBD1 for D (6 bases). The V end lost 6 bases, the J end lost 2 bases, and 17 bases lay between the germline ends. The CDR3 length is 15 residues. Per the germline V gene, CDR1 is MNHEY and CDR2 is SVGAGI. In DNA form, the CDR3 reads TGTGCCAGCAGCACCACACGGGACACAGCCTACGAGCAGTACTTC. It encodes CASSTTRDTAYEQYF.

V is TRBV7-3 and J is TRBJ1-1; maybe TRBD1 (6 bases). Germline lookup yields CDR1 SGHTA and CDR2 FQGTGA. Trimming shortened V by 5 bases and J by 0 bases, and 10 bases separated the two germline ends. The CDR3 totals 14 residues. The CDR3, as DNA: TGTGCCAGCAGCCGTGGACAGATGAACACTGAAGCTTTCTTT. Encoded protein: CASSRGQMNTEAFF.

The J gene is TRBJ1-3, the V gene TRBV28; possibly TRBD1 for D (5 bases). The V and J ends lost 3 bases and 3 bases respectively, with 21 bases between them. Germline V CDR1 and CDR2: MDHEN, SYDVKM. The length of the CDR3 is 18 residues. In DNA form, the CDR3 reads TGTGCCAGCAGTTTGATTCGGTCCGGGACGGGGAGTGGAAACACCATATATTTT. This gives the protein CASSLIRSGTGSGNTIYF.

The CDR3 loop reads CASSIRQPTNEQFF. The CDR3 bases are TGTGCCAGTAGTATCAGACAGCCTACCAATGAGCAGTTCTTC. The V call is TRBV19, the J call TRBJ2-1; D is possibly TRBD1 (5 bases). Trimming shortened V by 3 bases and J by 6 bases, and 12 bases separated the two germline ends. The CDR3 length is 14 residues. Germline V gene data show CDR1 as LNHDA and CDR2 as SQIVND (reference sequence).